This T cell receptor (beta chain) derives from a study of blood T cells in healthy people across ages. At the level of the study: Template switching picked up about one barcoded beta molecule for each two T cells.

The CDR3 is 17 residues long. CDR1 is ENHRY and CDR2 is SYGVKD in the germline V gene. Trimming left V 5 bases short and J 7 bases short, with 24 bases between. Staff drew ten milliliters of peripheral blood from each donor. Each sample yielded at least 5.5 micrograms of PBMC total RNA. This clonotype was counted ten times or more. It was with a sample-barcoded 5' primer and a J-beta primer mix that a second PCR of roughly 6 to 12 cycles was run. TCRdb re-called the 5' RACE reads with MiXCR, one entry per CDR3 protein. This sample yields 750,000 to 950,000 distinct CDR3 sequences, of which roughly 29% are seen a single time; about 9.4% belongs to the top ten. This sample also belongs to another study, concerning T cells of mothers and their children. That work states: Overlap measured in related mother-child pairs was slightly, non-significantly higher than in unrelated pairs.

The chain joins TRBV10-3 to TRBJ2-1; D possibly corresponds to TRBD2 (7 bases). The sequence was collected from a woman aged 40 to 55 in good health. The sequencing sample was made of blood. The DNA of the CDR3 is TGTGCCATCAGTCTGGGGCCGGGGGGCAGGAATAGGAATGAGCAGTTCTTC. Its protein is CAISLGPGGRNRNEQFF.